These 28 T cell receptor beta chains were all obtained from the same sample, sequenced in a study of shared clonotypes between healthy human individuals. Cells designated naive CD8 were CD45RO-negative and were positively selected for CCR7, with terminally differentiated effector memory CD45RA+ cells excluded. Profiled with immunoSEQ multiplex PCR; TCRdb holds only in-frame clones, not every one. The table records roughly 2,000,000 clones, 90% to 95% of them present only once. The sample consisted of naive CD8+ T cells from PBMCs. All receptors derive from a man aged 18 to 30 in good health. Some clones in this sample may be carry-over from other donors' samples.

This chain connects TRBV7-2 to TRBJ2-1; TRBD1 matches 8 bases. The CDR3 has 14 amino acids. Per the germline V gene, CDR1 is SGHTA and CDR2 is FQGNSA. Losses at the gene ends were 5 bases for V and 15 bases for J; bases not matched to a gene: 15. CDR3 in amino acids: CASSPGGPRADLFF. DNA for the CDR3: TGTGCCAGCAGCCCAGGGGGCCCCCGGGCTGATTTGTTCTTC.

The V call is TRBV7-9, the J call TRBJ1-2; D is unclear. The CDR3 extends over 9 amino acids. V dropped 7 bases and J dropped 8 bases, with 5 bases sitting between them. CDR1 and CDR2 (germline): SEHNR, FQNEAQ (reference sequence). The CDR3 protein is CASTPGYTF. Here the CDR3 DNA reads TGTGCCAGCACTCCCGGCTACACCTTC.

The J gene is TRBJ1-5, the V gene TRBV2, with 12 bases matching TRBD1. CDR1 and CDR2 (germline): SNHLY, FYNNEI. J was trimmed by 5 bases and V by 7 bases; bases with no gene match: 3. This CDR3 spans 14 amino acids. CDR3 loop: CASKGTGGYQPQHF. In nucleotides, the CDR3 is TGTGCCAGCAAAGGGACAGGGGGCTATCAGCCCCAGCATTTT.

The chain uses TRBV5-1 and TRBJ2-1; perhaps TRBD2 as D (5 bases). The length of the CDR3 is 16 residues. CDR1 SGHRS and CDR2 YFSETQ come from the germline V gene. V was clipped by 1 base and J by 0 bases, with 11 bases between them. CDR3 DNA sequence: TGCGCCAGCAGCTTGCCCGGGATCAGCTCCTACAATGAGCAGTTCTTC. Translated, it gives CASSLPGISSYNEQFF.

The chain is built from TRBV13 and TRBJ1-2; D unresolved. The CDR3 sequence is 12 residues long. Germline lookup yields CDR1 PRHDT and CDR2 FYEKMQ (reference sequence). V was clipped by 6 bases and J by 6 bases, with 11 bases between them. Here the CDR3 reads CASSRPWDGYTF. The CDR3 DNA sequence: TGTGCCAGCAGTAGACCGTGGGATGGCTACACCTTC. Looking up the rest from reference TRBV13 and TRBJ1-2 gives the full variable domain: AAGVIQSPRHLIKEKRETATLKCYPIPRHDTVYWYQQGPGQDPQFLISFYEKMQSDKGSIPDRFSAQQFSDYHSELNMSSLELGDSALYFCASSRPWDGYTFGSGTRLTVV.

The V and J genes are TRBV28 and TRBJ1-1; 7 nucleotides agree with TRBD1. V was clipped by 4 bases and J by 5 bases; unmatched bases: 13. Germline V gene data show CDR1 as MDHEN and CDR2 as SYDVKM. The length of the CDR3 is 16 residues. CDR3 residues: CASSSPPRQGGTEAFF. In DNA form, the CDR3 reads TGTGCCAGCAGTTCCCCTCCCAGACAGGGTGGAACTGAAGCTTTCTTT.

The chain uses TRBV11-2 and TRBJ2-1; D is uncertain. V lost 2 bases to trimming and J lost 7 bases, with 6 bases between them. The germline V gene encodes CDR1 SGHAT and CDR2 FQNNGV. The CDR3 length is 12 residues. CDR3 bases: TGTGCCAGCAGCTTATATCTGAATGAGCAGTTCTTC. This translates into CASSLYLNEQFF.

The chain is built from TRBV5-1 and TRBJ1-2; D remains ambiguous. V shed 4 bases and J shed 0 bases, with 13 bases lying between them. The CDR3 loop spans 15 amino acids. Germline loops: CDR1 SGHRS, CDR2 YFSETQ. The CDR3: CASSTSTGANYGYTF. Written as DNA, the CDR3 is TGCGCCAGCAGCACTTCGACGGGAGCTAACTATGGCTACACCTTC.

The CDR3 region has the DNA TGTGCCAGCAGCTCCGGGACAGGTAGCACTGAAGCTTTCTTT. This encodes CASSSGTGSTEAFF. The chain is built from TRBV5-6 and TRBJ1-1; 8 bases line up with TRBD1. The CDR3 runs to 14 residues. Per the germline V gene, CDR1 is SGHDT and CDR2 is YYEEEE. Trimming at V came to 3 bases and at J to 4 bases, leaving 5 bases not matched to a gene.

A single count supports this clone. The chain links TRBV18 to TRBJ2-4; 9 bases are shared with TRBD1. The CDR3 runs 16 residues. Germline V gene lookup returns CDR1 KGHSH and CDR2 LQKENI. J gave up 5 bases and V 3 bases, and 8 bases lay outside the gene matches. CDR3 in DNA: TGTGCCAGCTCACCGGACAGGGGCGTGGGCGAAAACATTCAGTACTTC. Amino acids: CASSPDRGVGENIQYF.

CDR3: CASSLSGGHYEQYF. The CDR3, as DNA: TGTGCCAGCAGTTTGAGCGGGGGGCACTACGAGCAGTACTTC. The rearrangement joins TRBV27 to TRBJ2-7, with 9 bases lining up with TRBD2. CDR1 and CDR2 from the germline V gene are MNHEY and SMNVEV (reference sequence). The CDR3 extends over 14 amino acids. Germline trimming cut 3 bases from V and 3 bases from J; bases unmatched to any gene: 3.

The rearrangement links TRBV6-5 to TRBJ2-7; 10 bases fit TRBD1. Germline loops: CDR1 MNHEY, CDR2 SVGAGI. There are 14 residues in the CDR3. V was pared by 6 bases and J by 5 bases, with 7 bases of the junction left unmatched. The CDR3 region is CASRPGQGLDEQYF. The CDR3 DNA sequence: TGTGCCAGCAGACCGGGACAGGGGTTGGACGAGCAGTACTTC.

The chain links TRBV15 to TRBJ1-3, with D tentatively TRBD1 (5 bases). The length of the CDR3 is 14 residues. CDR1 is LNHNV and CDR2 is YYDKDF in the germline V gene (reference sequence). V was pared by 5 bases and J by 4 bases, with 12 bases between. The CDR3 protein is CATSSRGIGNTIYF. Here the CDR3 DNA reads TGTGCCACCAGCTCTAGGGGCATCGGAAACACCATATATTTT.

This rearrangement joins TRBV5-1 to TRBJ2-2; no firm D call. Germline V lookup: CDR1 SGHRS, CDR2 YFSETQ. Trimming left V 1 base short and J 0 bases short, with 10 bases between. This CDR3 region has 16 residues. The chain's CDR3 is CASSLTAHSNTGELFF. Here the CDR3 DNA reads TGCGCCAGCAGCTTGACAGCCCATTCGAACACCGGGGAGCTGTTTTTT.

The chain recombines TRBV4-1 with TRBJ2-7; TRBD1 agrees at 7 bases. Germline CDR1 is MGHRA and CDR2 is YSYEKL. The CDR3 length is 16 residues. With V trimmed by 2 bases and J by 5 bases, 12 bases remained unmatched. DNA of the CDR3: TGCGCCAGCAGCCAAAGTACGCAGGGGGTGTTCAACGAGCAGTACTTC. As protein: CASSQSTQGVFNEQYF.

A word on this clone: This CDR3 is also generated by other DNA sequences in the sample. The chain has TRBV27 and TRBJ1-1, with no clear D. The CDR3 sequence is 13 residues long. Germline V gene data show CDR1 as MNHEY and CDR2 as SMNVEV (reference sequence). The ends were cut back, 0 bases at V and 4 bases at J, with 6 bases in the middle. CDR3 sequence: CASSLSGGTEAFF. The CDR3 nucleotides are TGTGCCAGCAGTTTATCGGGAGGCACTGAAGCTTTCTTT.

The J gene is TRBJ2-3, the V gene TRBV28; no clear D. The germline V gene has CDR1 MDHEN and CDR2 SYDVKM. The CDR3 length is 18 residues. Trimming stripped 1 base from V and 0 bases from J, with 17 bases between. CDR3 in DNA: TGTGCCAGCAGTTTATTCCCGTCTAGGATCTCTAGCACAGATACGCAGTATTTT. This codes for CASSLFPSRISSTDTQYF.

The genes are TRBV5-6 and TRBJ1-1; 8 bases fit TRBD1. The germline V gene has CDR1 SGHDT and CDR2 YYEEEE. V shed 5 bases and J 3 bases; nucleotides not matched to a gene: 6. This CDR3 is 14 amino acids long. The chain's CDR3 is CASRPTGGDTEAFF. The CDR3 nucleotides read TGTGCCAGCAGACCTACAGGGGGGGACACTGAAGCTTTCTTT.

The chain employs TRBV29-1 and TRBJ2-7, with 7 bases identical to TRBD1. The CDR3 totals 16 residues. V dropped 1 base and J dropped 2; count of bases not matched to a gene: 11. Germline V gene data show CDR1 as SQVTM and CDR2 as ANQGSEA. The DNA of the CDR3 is TGCAGCGTTGAAGTCCAGGACAGGCTTTTTCCCTACGAGCAGTACTTC. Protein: CSVEVQDRLFPYEQYF.

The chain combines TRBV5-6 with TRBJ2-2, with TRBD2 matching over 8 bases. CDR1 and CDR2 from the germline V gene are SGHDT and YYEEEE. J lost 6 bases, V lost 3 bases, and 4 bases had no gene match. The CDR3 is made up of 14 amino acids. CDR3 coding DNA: TGTGCCAGCAGCTCCCAGCGGGGGCCCGGGGAGCTGTTTTTT. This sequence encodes CASSSQRGPGELFF.

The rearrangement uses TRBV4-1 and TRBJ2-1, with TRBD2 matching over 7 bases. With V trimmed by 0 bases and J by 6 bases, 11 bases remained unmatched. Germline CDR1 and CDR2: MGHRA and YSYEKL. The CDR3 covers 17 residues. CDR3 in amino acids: CASSQDPAGEGPNEQFF. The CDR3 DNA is TGCGCCAGCAGCCAAGATCCTGCGGGAGAGGGACCCAATGAGCAGTTCTTC.

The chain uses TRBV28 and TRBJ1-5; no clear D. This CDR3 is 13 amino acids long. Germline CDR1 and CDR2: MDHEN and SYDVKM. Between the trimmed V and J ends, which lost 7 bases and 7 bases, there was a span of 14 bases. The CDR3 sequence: CASTWRGGQPQHF. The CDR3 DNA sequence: TGTGCCAGCACCTGGAGAGGAGGGCAGCCCCAGCATTTT.

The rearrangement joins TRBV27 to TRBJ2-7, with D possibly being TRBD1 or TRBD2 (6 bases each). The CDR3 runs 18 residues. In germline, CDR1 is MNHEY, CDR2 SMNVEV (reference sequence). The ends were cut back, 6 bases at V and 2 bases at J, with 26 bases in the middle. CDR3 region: CASSPTRGGLFPAYEQYF. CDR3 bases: TGTGCCAGCAGCCCCACCCGAGGGGGGCTATTCCCCGCCTACGAGCAGTACTTC.

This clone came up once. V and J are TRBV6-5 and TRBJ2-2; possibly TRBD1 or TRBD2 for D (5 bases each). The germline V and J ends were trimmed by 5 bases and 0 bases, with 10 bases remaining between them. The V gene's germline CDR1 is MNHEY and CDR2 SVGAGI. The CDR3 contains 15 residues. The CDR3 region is CASSGGTANTGELFF. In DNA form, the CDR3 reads TGTGCCAGCAGTGGTGGGACGGCGAACACCGGGGAGCTGTTTTTT.

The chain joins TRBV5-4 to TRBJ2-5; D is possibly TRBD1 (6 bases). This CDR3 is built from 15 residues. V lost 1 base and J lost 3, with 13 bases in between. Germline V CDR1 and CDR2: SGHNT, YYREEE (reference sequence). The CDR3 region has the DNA TGTGCCAGCAGCTTGTTAACAGGGTCGGAAGAGACCCAGTACTTC. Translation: CASSLLTGSEETQYF.

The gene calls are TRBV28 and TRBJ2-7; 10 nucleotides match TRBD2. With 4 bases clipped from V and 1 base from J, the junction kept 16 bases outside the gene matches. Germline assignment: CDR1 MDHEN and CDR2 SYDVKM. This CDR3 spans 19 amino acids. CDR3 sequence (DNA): TGTGCCAGCAGTTCCTACCCTTCTTTAACTAGCGGGGCTTCCTACGAGCAGTACTTC. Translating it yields CASSSYPSLTSGASYEQYF.

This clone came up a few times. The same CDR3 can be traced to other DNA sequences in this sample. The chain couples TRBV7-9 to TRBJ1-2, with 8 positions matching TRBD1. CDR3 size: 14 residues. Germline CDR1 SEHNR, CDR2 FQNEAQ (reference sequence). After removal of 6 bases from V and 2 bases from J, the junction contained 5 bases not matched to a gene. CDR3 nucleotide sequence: TGTGCCAGCAGTTCGGGACAGGCCAACTATGGCTACACCTTC. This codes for CASSSGQANYGYTF.

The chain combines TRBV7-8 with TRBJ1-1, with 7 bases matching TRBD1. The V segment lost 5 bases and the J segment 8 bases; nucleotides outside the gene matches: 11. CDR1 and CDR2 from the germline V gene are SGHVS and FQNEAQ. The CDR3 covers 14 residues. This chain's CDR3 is CASSPTKGAAEAFF. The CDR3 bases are TGTGCCAGCAGCCCTACCAAGGGGGCTGCGGAAGCTTTCTTT.